Presented here are 27 T cell receptor beta chains from one specimen sequenced in a study of T cell responses to AZD1222 COVID-19 vaccine. Produced via immunoSEQ multiplex PCR; TCRdb's table is partial and in-frame only. The data show around 150,000 clones, roughly 90% seen once. Sample: peripheral blood, taken 28 days after the second AZD1222 dose. These receptors were obtained from an adult who received the AZD1222 COVID-19 vaccine.

The chain uses TRBV28 and TRBJ1-3; 7 nucleotides align to TRBD1. Germline V gives CDR1 MDHEN, CDR2 SYDVKM. This CDR3 contains 15 residues. The junction had 5 bases not matched to a gene; V was cut back by 3 bases and J by 3 bases. DNA of the CDR3: TGTGCCAGCAGTTTGGACAGGTCGGTTGGAAACACCATATATTTT. Encoded protein: CASSLDRSVGNTIYF. The variable domain in full, completed from reference TRBV28 and TRBJ1-3, reads DVKVTQSSRYLVKRTGEKVFLECVQDMDHENMFWYRQDPGLGLRLIYFSYDVKMKEKGDIPEGYSVSREKKERFSLILESASTNQTSMYLCASSLDRSVGNTIYFGEGSWLTVV.

The rearrangement links TRBV7-9 to TRBJ2-7; D possibly matches TRBD1 or TRBD2 (5 bases each). The CDR3 runs 14 residues. Germline CDR1 is SEHNR and CDR2 is FQNEAQ (reference sequence). V lost 1 base to trimming and J lost 2 bases, with 9 bases between them. The CDR3 spells CASSLVGAPYEQYF. CDR3 nucleotide sequence: TGTGCCAGCAGCTTAGTCGGGGCTCCCTACGAGCAGTACTTC.

V usage is TRBV5-1 and J usage is TRBJ1-3; 7 bases align to TRBD1. The CDR3 extends over 13 amino acids. Looked up from germline, CDR1 is SGHRS and CDR2 is YFSETQ. V lost 4 bases, J lost 8 bases, and 6 bases stayed unmatched. The DNA for the CDR3 is TGCGCCAGCAGCCCGACAGGGAGAGACACCATATATTTT. This encodes CASSPTGRDTIYF.

Comments on this clone: The germline gene is not matched at one end of the junction; a read error may be the cause. CDR3 sequence (DNA): TGTGCCGGGAGGGGAGGGGGTAGCTTCACCGGGGAGCTGTTTTTT. It yields the protein CAGRGGGSFTGELFF. The rearrangement uses TRBV30 and TRBJ2-2; possibly TRBD2 for D (7 bases). This CDR3 spans 15 amino acids. Germline CDR1 and CDR2: GTSNPN and SVGIG (reference sequence).

The V and J genes are TRBV5-1 and TRBJ1-5; 8 positions agree with TRBD1. The CDR3 is made up of 14 amino acids. The V gene's germline CDR1 is SGHRS and CDR2 YFSETQ. Trimming removed 2 bases from V and 7 bases from J; junction bases left unmatched: 5. DNA of the CDR3: TGCGCCAGCAGCTTAGAGACAGGGGCCCAGCCCCAGCATTTT. Amino acids: CASSLETGAQPQHF.

CDR3 nucleotides: TGTGCCAGTAGACCGGGACAGGGGGCAAGACAGCCCCAGCATTTT. It translates to CASRPGQGARQPQHF. The chain combines TRBV19 with TRBJ1-5, with 12 bases that match TRBD1. Germline assignment: CDR1 LNHDA and CDR2 SQIVND (reference sequence). The CDR3 is made up of 15 amino acids. V shed 6 bases, J shed 7 bases, and the junction held 7 bases outside the gene matches.

The V call is TRBV12-3 or TRBV12-4, the J call TRBJ2-7; D possibly corresponds to TRBD2 (6 bases). The CDR3 sequence is 12 residues long. V lost 1 base and J lost 10, with 11 bases in between. The CDR3 bases are TGTGCCAGCAGTTTAGGGGGGACTCATCAGTACTTC. Amino acid sequence: CASSLGGTHQYF.

The chain has TRBV19 and TRBJ2-2; possibly TRBD2 for D (5 bases). The CDR3 spans 14 residues. Trimming cost V 7 bases and J 6 bases, with 15 bases left between them. From germline, CDR1 is LNHDA and CDR2 SQIVND (reference sequence). In DNA, the CDR3 is TGTGCCAGTACTACCACTAGTTTATCCGGGGAGCTGTTTTTT. This encodes CASTTTSLSGELFF.

The chain couples TRBV12-3 or TRBV12-4 to TRBJ1-2; TRBD1 is a possible D gene (6 bases). The CDR3 is 13 amino acids. Trimming left V 6 bases short and J 4 bases short, with 12 bases between. CDR3 in DNA: TGTGCCAGCAGCCAACAGGGTCTCTATGGCTACACCTTC. Translated, it gives CASSQQGLYGYTF.

A single count supports this clone. The V and J genes are TRBV5-4 and TRBJ2-2; 9 nucleotides agree with TRBD2. Germline-derived CDR1 and CDR2 are SGHNT and YYREEE (reference sequence). V dropped 4 bases and J dropped 2; count of bases not matched to a gene: 6. The CDR3 consists of 16 residues. CDR3 amino acids: CASSPAGGPNTGELFF. The CDR3 nucleotides read TGTGCCAGCAGCCCGGCGGGAGGGCCCAACACCGGGGAGCTGTTTTTT.

The rearrangement links TRBV4-1 to TRBJ1-5; 7 nucleotides line up with TRBD1. The CDR3 spans 13 residues. The trim removed 4 bases at V and 6 bases at J, leaving 3 bases unmatched. CDR1 MGHRA and CDR2 YSYEKL come from the germline V gene. The CDR3 loop reads CASSPGTAQPQHF. CDR3 coding DNA: TGCGCCAGCAGCCCGGGGACAGCTCAGCCCCAGCATTTT.

Only one count was recorded for this clone. The chain carries TRBV4-1 and TRBJ1-6; D gene ambiguous. Per germline, CDR1 MGHRA and CDR2 YSYEKL. Trimming pared 1 base from V and 9 bases from J, leaving 16 bases between. The length of the CDR3 is 16 residues. The CDR3 sequence: CASSQGSGGMGSPLHF. The CDR3 region has the DNA TGCGCCAGCAGCCAAGGTTCTGGAGGAATGGGTTCACCCCTCCACTTT.

This sequence joins TRBV30 and TRBJ1-3; no firm D call. The CDR3 has 13 amino acids. CDR1 GTSNPN and CDR2 SVGIG come from the germline V gene (reference sequence). The germline V and J ends were trimmed by 8 bases and 0 bases, with 11 bases remaining between them. CDR3 DNA sequence: TGTGCCAGCATCAGAATCTCTGGAAACACCATATATTTT. The encoded protein is CASIRISGNTIYF. The complete variable domain, with remaining parts taken from reference TRBV30 and TRBJ1-3, reads SQTIHQWPATLVQPVGSPLSLECTVEGTSNPNLYWYRQAAGRGLQLLFYSVGIGQISSEVPQNLSASRPQDRQFILSSKKLLLSDSGFYLCASIRISGNTIYFGEGSWLTVV.

The rearrangement joins TRBV28 to TRBJ2-3, with D uncertain. Germline V gene lookup returns CDR1 MDHEN and CDR2 SYDVKM. The CDR3 spans 14 residues. Deletions cut 3 bases from V and 3 bases from J, with 10 bases between. CDR3 nucleotide sequence: TGTGCCAGCAGTTTTGAAGGTACGACAGATACGCAGTATTTT. Translated: CASSFEGTTDTQYF.

A few counts support this clone. The V call is TRBV5-1, the J call TRBJ2-1; D remains unclear. The CDR3 sequence is 13 residues long. Trimming removed 0 bases from V and 5 bases from J, with 6 bases in between. CDR1 SGHRS and CDR2 YFSETQ come from the germline V gene. In nucleotides, the CDR3 is TGCGCCAGCAGCTTGGCCACCAACAATGAGCAGTTCTTC. Its translation: CASSLATNNEQFF.

This clone has just one count. The chain combines TRBV6-5 with TRBJ1-2, with D unclear. From germline, CDR1 is MNHEY and CDR2 SVGAGI. Trimming removed 7 bases at V and 0 bases at J, with 12 bases between. This CDR3 has 14 amino acids. For the CDR3, the DNA is TGTGCCAGCAAGTCTGACCAAGCTAACTATGGCTACACCTTC. Encoded protein: CASKSDQANYGYTF.

The chain uses TRBV6-6 and TRBJ2-4; D may match TRBD1 or TRBD2 (6 bases each). Trimming cost V 0 bases and J 9 bases, with 12 bases left between them. The germline V gene encodes CDR1 MNHNY and CDR2 SVGAGI (reference sequence). The CDR3 runs 14 residues. The CDR3 nucleotides are TGTGCCAGCAGTTACTCTGAAGGAGGGGGCATTCAGTACTTC. Its protein is CASSYSEGGGIQYF.

This sequence joins TRBV6-5 and TRBJ2-1, with TRBD1 matching 7 bases. Germline CDR1 and CDR2: MNHEY and SVGAGI. CDR3 length: 15 amino acids. The ends lost 8 bases at V and 5 bases at J; junction bases unmatched: 12. The CDR3 DNA reads as TGTGCCAGCTGCCCGGGACAGATAAGACACAATGAGCAGTTCTTC. Translation gives CASCPGQIRHNEQFF.

The chain joins TRBV7-9 to TRBJ1-3, with D possibly TRBD1 on 5 matching bases. Germline V lookup: CDR1 SEHNR, CDR2 FQNEAQ (reference sequence). The CDR3 extends over 15 amino acids. V was clipped by 5 bases and J by 3 bases, with 14 bases between them. The CDR3 loop is CASSPPRELGNTIYF. The CDR3 DNA sequence: TGTGCCAGCAGCCCCCCCAGGGAGCTTGGAAACACCATATATTTT.

The rearrangement joins TRBV5-1 to TRBJ2-7; TRBD2 agrees at 11 bases. The CDR3 contains 15 residues. CDR1 SGHRS and CDR2 YFSETQ come from the germline V gene. Trimming took 1 base from V and 6 from J; bases not matched to a gene: 6. CDR3 sequence reads: CASSLTSGSPLEQYF. CDR3 nucleotide sequence: TGCGCCAGCAGCTTGACTAGCGGGAGCCCCCTCGAGCAGTACTTC. The full variable domain, with the rest looked up from reference TRBV5-1 and TRBJ2-7, is KAGVTQTPRYLIKTRGQQVTLSCSPISGHRSVSWYQQTPGQGLQFLFEYFSETQRNKGNFPGRFSGRQFSNSRSEMNVSTLELGDSALYLCASSLTSGSPLEQYFGPGTRLTVT.

This clone was picked up one time. This chain uses TRBV6-1 with TRBJ2-7; a possible D gene is TRBD1 (6 bases). V lost 0 bases to trimming and J lost 6 bases, with 12 bases between them. CDR1 and CDR2 from the germline V gene are MNHNS and SASEGT. CDR3 length equals 14 residues. CDR3 sequence reads: CASSEAPTGTEQYF. The CDR3 DNA sequence: TGTGCCAGCAGTGAAGCCCCTACAGGGACCGAGCAGTACTTC.

The chain joins TRBV5-1 to TRBJ1-2; 7 nucleotides agree with TRBD1. The V gene's germline CDR1 is SGHRS and CDR2 YFSETQ. V gave up 2 bases and J gave up 8 bases; unmatched junction bases: 3. The CDR3 contains 12 residues. This CDR3 is CASSLGTVGYTF. The CDR3 nucleotides are TGCGCCAGCAGCTTAGGGACAGTCGGCTACACCTTC.

This chain uses TRBV20-1 with TRBJ2-1, with TRBD1 identical over 11 bases. The germline CDR1 and CDR2 sequences are DFQATT and SNEGSKA (reference sequence). Trimming at V came to 3 bases and at J to 3 bases, leaving 7 bases not matched to a gene. The CDR3 contains 16 residues. CDR3 in DNA: TGCAGTGCTAGTCGGGGGACAGGGGGTTTCTACAATGAGCAGTTCTTC. Translating gives CSASRGTGGFYNEQFF.

The rearrangement links TRBV11-1 to TRBJ2-5, with a weak D call TRBD1 (5 bases). Germline loops: CDR1 SGHAT, CDR2 FQDESV (reference sequence). The CDR3 length is 14 residues. The V and J ends lost 3 bases and 3 bases respectively, with 11 bases between them. The CDR3 region has the DNA TGTGCCAGCAGCTTGATGGGGCCGGAAGAGACCCAGTACTTC. Its protein product is CASSLMGPEETQYF.

The rearrangement joins TRBV19 to TRBJ1-4; the D gene is possibly TRBD1 (6 bases). This CDR3 spans 15 amino acids. Per germline, CDR1 LNHDA and CDR2 SQIVND (reference sequence). This CDR3 reads CANTRGAATNEKLFF. The CDR3 DNA reads TGTGCGAATACCCGGGGGGCCGCAACTAATGAAAAACTGTTTTTT.

The genes are TRBV2 and TRBJ2-5; a weak D match, TRBD1 (6 bases). Trimming cost V 7 bases and J 3 bases, with 9 bases left between them. The V gene's germline CDR1 is SNHLY and CDR2 FYNNEI. The CDR3 sequence is 12 residues long. DNA for the CDR3: TGTGCCAGCAAGCCAGGGGAAGAGACCCAGTACTTC. It codes for CASKPGEETQYF.

This sequence joins TRBV9 and TRBJ1-6, with TRBD1 matching over 8 bases. This CDR3 contains 16 residues. V lost 1 base and J lost 9; bases outside the gene matches: 9. Germline V lookup: CDR1 SGDLS, CDR2 YYNGEE. CDR3 protein: CASSVRTGPGGSPLHF. As DNA, the CDR3 is TGTGCCAGCAGCGTACGGACAGGGCCCGGAGGTTCACCCCTCCACTTT.